The source of this T cell receptor beta chain is a study of blood T cell repertoires in COVID-19. At the level of the study: Samples representing acute and convalescent COVID-19 were sourced from the United States, Italy and Spain. T cells, B-cell-depleted T cells, or PBMCs supplied cDNA or gDNA.

Germline CDR1 and CDR2: MGHRA and YSYEKL. The CDR3 extends over 18 amino acids. With V trimmed by 2 bases and J by 0 bases, 11 bases remained unmatched. In the original analysis: Amplification from reference gene primers served as the basis for estimated nucleated cell counts. TCRdb's table, derived via immunoSEQ multiplex PCR, lists solely in-frame clones and lacks some. The V and J calls and clone size come from that table; D and trimming were worked out from the DNA. The data show just under 150,000 clones, roughly 81% seen once. Sequencing was carried out using peripheral blood. The TCR originated in a human donor with acute or convalescent COVID-19. The donor label of this sample is uncertain. This rearrangement joins TRBV4-1 to TRBJ2-3; 7 bases fit TRBD1. The CDR3 spells CASSQRRRQGSSTDTQYF. In DNA, the CDR3 is TGCGCCAGCAGCCAACGTAGGCGACAGGGTTCTAGCACAGATACGCAGTATTTT.